The clone carrying this TCR beta chain was detected a few times. What it recognizes is unknown. This entry belongs to a study of T-cell reconstitution after alpha-beta-depleted transplantation in children. Study observations and caveats: Among T cells one year after transplant, newly produced cells accounted for most counts and diversity.

Using unique molecular identifiers, the investigators prepared the TCRbeta library. A single record per CDR3 protein comes from TCRdb applying MiXCR to the PCR reads. The sample records about 580,000 distinct CDR3 sequences, roughly 23% being singletons. The CDR3 spans 14 residues. CDR1 LNHNV and CDR2 YYDKDF come from the germline V gene (reference sequence). V was clipped by 0 bases and J by 2 bases, with 7 bases between them. The TCR comes from a boy younger than two who had a stem cell transplant for acute myeloid leukemia, so the T cells may come from the graft donor. The chain employs TRBV15 and TRBJ1-1; D is unresolved. This material consisted of PBMCs, mostly from graft donor cells, taken 360 days after TCRalphabeta/CD19-depleted stem cell transplant. The CDR3 nucleotides are TGTGCCACCAGCAGAGATTGGGCTAACACTGAAGCTTTCTTT. Its protein is CATSRDWANTEAFF.